This T cell receptor (beta chain) appears in the sequencing data of a study of control samples from healthy donors and cancer patients. Profiling relied on immunoSEQ multiplex PCR, and the TCRdb table lists in-frame clones only, not all of them. The sample has some 150,000 clones, 80% to 95% seen once. V lost 5 bases to trimming and J lost 3 bases, with 11 bases between them. Germline-derived CDR1 and CDR2 are SGHTA and FQGTGA. The CDR3 runs to 13 residues. The chain is built from TRBV7-3 and TRBJ2-7; D gene uncertain. Sequencing was done on a sample of blood. The receptor comes from an older woman in good health. CDR3 sequence reads: CASSRGRNYEQYF. DNA of the CDR3: TGTGCCAGCAGCCGTGGCAGGAACTACGAGCAGTACTTC.